This T cell receptor (beta chain) derives from a study of T-cell reconstitution after alpha-beta-depleted transplantation in children. CDR3 length: 19 residues. After removal of 2 bases from V and 5 bases from J, the junction contained 12 bases not matched to a gene. Germline lookup yields CDR1 MGHDK and CDR2 SYGVNS. Molecular barcoding with unique molecular identifiers was used for the TCRbeta library. MiXCR, applied by TCRdb to the PCR reads, yields one record per CDR3 protein. This table has 400,000 to 500,000 distinct CDR3 sequences, around 9.9% appearing once. This clonotype turned up a few times.

The receptor's source is a human donor who donated a stem cell graft to a child with acute myeloid leukemia. V is TRBV25-1 and J is TRBJ2-1; TRBD2 agrees at 13 bases. The source was PBMCs from the stem cell graft donor, collected from the stem cell graft. CDR3 in amino acids: CASSERTGTSGIRNNEQFF. The CDR3 coding sequence is TGTGCCAGCAGTGAAAGGACCGGGACTAGCGGGATCAGAAACAATGAGCAGTTCTTC.